Listed here are 21 T cell receptor beta chains from one sample, sequenced in a study of radiotherapy plus CTLA-4 blockade in lung cancer. TCRdb's copy holds only in-frame clones and misses some; the assay was immunoSEQ multiplex PCR. The top ten hold around 2.4% of the sample, which has tens of thousands of clones, approximately 77% seen once. Sample: peripheral blood, taken from a patient treated with radiotherapy plus ipilimumab. The receptors here all came from a human donor with non-small cell lung cancer whose response to radiotherapy plus ipilimumab could not be evaluated.

The chain couples TRBV28 to TRBJ1-2, with 9 bases fitting TRBD1. The junction had 14 bases not matched to a gene; V was cut back by 7 bases and J by 8 bases. Germline V gene data show CDR1 as MDHEN and CDR2 as SYDVKM. There are 15 residues in the CDR3. CDR3 sequence: CASIPIGQGTKGYTF. CDR3 coding DNA: TGTGCCAGCATTCCAATCGGACAGGGGACGAAGGGCTACACCTTC.

This clone came up once. V is TRBV27 and J is TRBJ2-5, with D possibly TRBD2 on 5 matching bases. Trimming left V 4 bases short and J 1 base short, with 13 bases between. Germline lookup yields CDR1 MNHEY and CDR2 SMNVEV (reference sequence). The CDR3 spans 15 residues. Here the CDR3 DNA reads TGTGCCAGCAGTTCCCCCGGCGGAGGCCAAGAGACCCAGTACTTC. It codes for CASSSPGGGQETQYF.

The chain combines TRBV9 with TRBJ2-1; 9 bases are a match to TRBD2. The V segment lost 0 bases and the J segment 9 bases; nucleotides outside the gene matches: 7. This CDR3 spans 15 amino acids. CDR1 SGDLS and CDR2 YYNGEE come from the germline V gene. As DNA, the CDR3 is TGTGCCAGCAGCGTAGGTGCGGGAGGGCAGGGTGAGCAGTTCTTC. Protein product: CASSVGAGGQGEQFF.

This clone was seen just once. CDR3 nucleotides: TGCGCCAGCAGCCAAACCCAACTAGCGGGTAAAACCGGGGAGCTGTTTTTT. Translated: CASSQTQLAGKTGELFF. The chain has TRBV4-3 and TRBJ2-2, with 9 bases that match TRBD2. V dropped 2 bases and J dropped 5; count of bases not matched to a gene: 9. The germline V gene encodes CDR1 LGHNA and CDR2 YSLEER. CDR3 length: 17 amino acids.

The V gene is TRBV27, the J gene TRBJ2-1; D ambiguous. CDR3 length: 13 residues. CDR1 and CDR2 from the germline V gene are MNHEY and SMNVEV (reference sequence). Between the trimmed V and J ends, which lost 0 bases and 6 bases, there was a span of 6 bases. CDR3 DNA: TGTGCCAGCAGTTTATCTGGGCTCAATGAGCAGTTCTTC. Translation gives CASSLSGLNEQFF.

The table lists this clone with a count of one. The CDR3 here is CASSEVHLNTEAFF. As DNA, the CDR3 is TGTGCCAGCAGTGAAGTACACCTGAACACTGAAGCTTTCTTT. This rearrangement joins TRBV6-1 to TRBJ1-1; D uncertain. The V gene's germline CDR1 is MNHNS and CDR2 SASEGT. The CDR3 totals 14 residues. Trimming left V 1 base short and J 0 bases short, with 6 bases between.

The V call is TRBV5-1, the J call TRBJ1-4; D not resolved. The germline V and J ends were trimmed by 2 bases and 8 bases, with 10 bases remaining between them. Germline V gene sequence: CDR1 SGHRS, CDR2 YFSETQ. The CDR3 length is 13 residues. CDR3 sequence (DNA): TGCGCCAGCAGCTTCGGTCCGGAGGAAAAACTGTTTTTT. Protein product: CASSFGPEEKLFF.

The chain recombines TRBV5-8 with TRBJ1-5; possibly TRBD1 for D (6 bases). The CDR3 has 15 amino acids. In germline, CDR1 is SGHTS, CDR2 YDEGEE. V was clipped by 7 bases and J by 5 bases, with 19 bases between them. This chain's CDR3 is CASLVLGGRDQPQHF. The CDR3 DNA reads TGTGCCAGCCTGGTCCTAGGGGGTCGCGATCAGCCCCAGCATTTT.

V and J are TRBV19 and TRBJ1-1, with D maybe TRBD1 (5 bases). The germline V gene has CDR1 LNHDA and CDR2 SQIVND (reference sequence). The CDR3 has 16 residues. V was clipped by 3 bases and J by 1 base, with 15 bases between them. This CDR3 is CASSMGTGGSNTEAFF. The DNA for the CDR3 is TGTGCCAGTAGTATGGGGACCGGGGGATCGAACACTGAAGCTTTCTTT.

The V and J genes are TRBV7-2 and TRBJ2-2, with a tentative D call TRBD1 (6 bases). Germline assignment: CDR1 SGHTA and CDR2 FQGNSA. The CDR3 spans 15 residues. Trimming took 0 bases from V and 8 from J, leaving 13 bases between them. CDR3 nucleotides: TGTGCCAGCAGCTTAGCGGGGGCGCAGGGAGGGGAGCTGTTTTTT. Its protein is CASSLAGAQGGELFF.

The genes are TRBV7-6 and TRBJ2-1; possibly TRBD2 for D (6 bases). The CDR3 has 17 amino acids. V lost 5 bases and J 5 bases, leaving 22 bases between the germline ends. CDR1 and CDR2 from the germline V gene are SGHVS and FNYEAQ. The CDR3 DNA reads TGTGCCAGCAGCCTGGAAGGGCCGGGACTGATGAACAATGAGCAGTTCTTC. The encoded protein is CASSLEGPGLMNNEQFF.

This chain uses TRBV7-8 with TRBJ2-1, with TRBD1 matching over 8 bases. J gave up 6 bases and V 1 base, and 8 bases lay outside the gene matches. This CDR3 has 16 residues. Germline assignment: CDR1 SGHVS and CDR2 FQNEAQ. This chain's CDR3 is CASSLDVRDRINEQFF. The CDR3 DNA reads TGTGCCAGCAGCTTAGATGTACGGGACAGGATCAATGAGCAGTTCTTC.

This clone was counted once. The chain joins TRBV6-1 to TRBJ1-1; D may be TRBD1 (5 bases). CDR1 is MNHNS and CDR2 is SASEGT in the germline V gene. The germline V and J ends were trimmed by 3 bases and 13 bases, with 15 bases remaining between them. The CDR3 has 12 amino acids. The CDR3 sequence is CASSDQTEVGFF. CDR3 DNA: TGTGCCAGCAGTGACCAGACAGAGGTCGGTTTCTTT.

This rearrangement joins TRBV15 to TRBJ1-1; D ambiguous. This CDR3 comprises 14 residues. Trimming took 4 bases from V and 3 from J, leaving 12 bases between them. Germline values: CDR1 LNHNV, CDR2 YYDKDF (reference sequence). CDR3 region: CATSKTTRDTEAFF. The CDR3 region has the DNA TGTGCCACCAGCAAGACTACAAGGGACACTGAAGCTTTCTTT.

The V and J genes are TRBV7-3 and TRBJ1-2, with TRBD1 matching 7 bases. The ends lost 5 bases at V and 0 bases at J; junction bases unmatched: 6. This CDR3 has 15 amino acids. Germline V gene sequence: CDR1 SGHTA, CDR2 FQGTGA. CDR3 in DNA: TGTGCCAGCAGCGTAGGGACAGCGGCTAACTATGGCTACACCTTC. This codes for CASSVGTAANYGYTF.

The chain combines TRBV6-1 with TRBJ1-5, with D maybe TRBD1 (5 bases). The CDR3 totals 14 residues. The V and J ends lost 7 bases and 2 bases respectively, with 12 bases between them. Germline V lookup: CDR1 MNHNS, CDR2 SASEGT. This chain's CDR3 is CASTQWGGNQPQHF. The CDR3 DNA is TGTGCCAGCACCCAATGGGGGGGCAATCAGCCCCAGCATTTT.

Only one count was recorded for this clone. The CDR3 here is CASSILAGGPGEQYF. The DNA for the CDR3 is TGTGCCAGCAGCATCCTAGCGGGAGGGCCCGGCGAGCAGTACTTC. V usage is TRBV11-1 and J usage is TRBJ2-7; 12 nucleotides match TRBD2. This CDR3 contains 15 residues. V lost 5 bases and J lost 6; bases outside the gene matches: 8. Per the germline V gene, CDR1 is SGHAT and CDR2 is FQDESV (reference sequence).

V and J are TRBV9 and TRBJ2-3; TRBD1 matches at 8 bases. Trimming at V came to 3 bases and at J to 2 bases, leaving 2 bases not matched to a gene. The germline V gene has CDR1 SGDLS and CDR2 YYNGEE. This CDR3 spans 14 amino acids. CDR3: CASSGQGFTDTQYF. CDR3 bases: TGTGCCAGCAGCGGACAGGGGTTCACAGATACGCAGTATTTT.

The rearrangement uses TRBV28 and TRBJ1-4; D possibly corresponds to TRBD1 (5 bases). Germline loops: CDR1 MDHEN, CDR2 SYDVKM. The V end lost 4 bases, the J end lost 4 bases, and 13 bases lay between the germline ends. The CDR3 runs to 15 residues. This CDR3 is CASSSSGSSNEKLFF. DNA for the CDR3: TGTGCCAGCAGTTCCTCAGGGTCAAGTAATGAAAAACTGTTTTTT.

The rearrangement joins TRBV9 to TRBJ1-4; TRBD1 might be the D (6 bases). The CDR3 has 16 residues. CDR1 and CDR2 (germline): SGDLS, YYNGEE. V lost 4 bases to trimming and J lost 5 bases, with 18 bases between them. Here the CDR3 DNA reads TGTGCCAGCAGCCCGCGCTCCGGGACAAGAAATGAAAAACTGTTTTTT. This gives the protein CASSPRSGTRNEKLFF.

The rearrangement uses TRBV28 and TRBJ2-5; D is possibly TRBD2 (6 bases). Germline V gene lookup returns CDR1 MDHEN and CDR2 SYDVKM. With 1 base removed from V and 1 base from J, the gap between germline ends came to 7 bases. The CDR3 runs 14 residues. CDR3 amino acids: CASSLLAAQETQYF. CDR3 coding DNA: TGTGCCAGCAGTTTATTAGCGGCCCAAGAGACCCAGTACTTC.